These T cell receptor beta chains were read from a single sample in a study of regulatory T cells in long-lasting Graves disease. TCRdb redid the calling of the multiplex PCR reads with MiXCR, one entry per CDR3 protein. The sample lists fewer than 550,000 distinct CDR3 sequences; about 17% were seen once. These same records also appear under a second study, on T cells in Graves' hyperthyroidism and ophthalmopathy.

The sequencing used peripheral blood mononuclear cells (PBMCs), collected at new diagnosis, from a patient treated with antithyroid drugs. These receptors were taken from a woman in her late teens or twenties with Graves disease. The CDR3 runs from the conserved cysteine through the conserved F or W. D genes are given only for firm matches. Size tells how often a clone was seen (once, few, many) or the class of an expanded clone, and some rows leave it out.

V gene	D gene	clone size	J gene	CDR3 length	CDR3 protein	CDR3 DNA
TRBV28	TRBD2	many	TRBJ2-3	16	CASSIHSGSGTDTQYF	TGTGCCAGCAGTATTCATAGCGGGAGTGGAACAGATACGCAGTATTTT
TRBV6-1	NA	NA	TRBJ1-5	12	CASSGVGQPQHF	TGTGCCAGCAGTGGCGTGGGTCAGCCCCAGCATTTT
TRBV20-1	NA	few	TRBJ2-3	18	CSARPLKGEGQGTDTQYF	TGCAGTGCTAGGCCCCTCAAGGGGGAGGGCCAGGGTACAGATACGCAGTATTTT
TRBV6-2/TRBV6-3	TRBD1	many	TRBJ2-7	15	CASSYDQGAPNEQYF	TGTGCCAGCAGTTACGATCAGGGGGCGCCGAACGAGCAGTACTTC
TRBV20-1	TRBD2	many	TRBJ2-3	15	CSAIGTSGSTDTQYF	TGCAGTGCTATAGGGACTAGCGGGAGCACAGATACGCAGTATTTT
TRBV20-1	TRBD2	NA	TRBJ2-2	15	CSASLLAGPFGELFF	TGCAGTGCTAGTTTACTAGCGGGACCATTCGGGGAGCTGTTTTTT
TRBV9	NA	many	TRBJ1-1	15	CASSVSGLMNTEAFF	TGTGCCAGCAGCGTATCCGGGTTAATGAACACTGAAGCTTTCTTT
TRBV10-2	TRBD2	few	TRBJ2-7	15	CASSDAGLAHYEQYF	TGCGCCAGCAGTGATGCGGGACTAGCGCACTACGAGCAGTACTTC
TRBV29-1	TRBD2	NA	TRBJ2-3	13	CSYGREGTDTQYF	TGCAGCTACGGGAGGGAAGGCACAGATACGCAGTATTTT
TRBV3-1	NA	many	TRBJ2-3	16	CASSQEWGDFTDTQYF	TGTGCCAGCAGCCAAGAATGGGGCGACTTCACAGATACGCAGTATTTT
TRBV9	TRBD2	NA	TRBJ2-2	16	CASSVVASGKSGELFF	TGTGCCAGCAGCGTAGTTGCTAGCGGGAAGTCCGGGGAGCTGTTTTTT
TRBV7-9	NA	many	TRBJ2-3	14	CASSFSGPSDTQYF	TGTGCCAGCAGCTTTTCCGGGCCCTCAGATACGCAGTATTTT
TRBV30	TRBD2	few	TRBJ2-3	15	CAWGTSGTSTDTQYF	TGTGCCTGGGGGACTAGCGGGACTAGCACAGATACGCAGTATTTT
TRBV12-3/TRBV12-4	NA	few	TRBJ2-1	16	CASSLRPAVNYNEQFF	TGTGCCAGCAGTTTACGCCCAGCGGTGAACTACAATGAGCAGTTCTTC
TRBV7-2	NA	many	TRBJ1-1	14	CASSLGNTNTEAFF	TGTGCCAGCAGCTTGGGGAATACGAACACTGAAGCTTTCTTT
TRBV6-1	TRBD2	many	TRBJ2-4	13	CASTGGGRNIQYF	TGTGCCAGCACGGGGGGAGGGCGTAACATTCAGTACTTC
TRBV6-5	TRBD2	many	TRBJ2-3	17	CASSSYQGRLAGGRQYF	TGTGCCAGCAGTTCCTACCAGGGGAGGCTAGCGGGAGGGCGGCAGTATTTT
TRBV12-3/TRBV12-4	TRBD1	NA	TRBJ2-1	12	CASSAGGYEQFF	TGTGCCAGCTCAGCAGGGGGCTATGAGCAGTTCTTC
TRBV4-3	NA	few	TRBJ1-1	15	CASSQDRVPGTEAFF	TGCGCCAGCAGCCAAGATCGAGTCCCGGGCACTGAAGCTTTCTTT
TRBV28	NA	NA	TRBJ1-2	13	CASRLASPAGYTF	TGTGCCAGCAGACTTGCCTCACCGGCGGGCTACACCTTC